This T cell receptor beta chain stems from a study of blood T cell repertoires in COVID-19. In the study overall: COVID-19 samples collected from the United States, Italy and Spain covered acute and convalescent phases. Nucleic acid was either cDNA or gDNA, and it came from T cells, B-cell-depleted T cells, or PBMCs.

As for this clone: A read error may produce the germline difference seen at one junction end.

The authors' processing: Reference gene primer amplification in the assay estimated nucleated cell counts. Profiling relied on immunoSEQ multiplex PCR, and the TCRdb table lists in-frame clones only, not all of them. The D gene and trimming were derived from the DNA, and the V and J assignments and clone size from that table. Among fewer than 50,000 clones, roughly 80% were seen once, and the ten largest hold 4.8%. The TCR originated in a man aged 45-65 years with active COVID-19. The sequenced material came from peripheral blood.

The CDR3 region has the DNA TGTGCCAGCAGCTTGACGACTAGCGGCCTCGACTTC. This encodes CASSLTTSGLDF. The V call is TRBV5-5, the J call TRBJ2-7; TRBD2 agrees at 9 bases. The V gene's germline CDR1 is SGHKS and CDR2 YYEKEE (reference sequence). The CDR3 contains 12 residues.